A single sample gave rise to the 3 T cell receptor beta chains below, sequenced in a study of blood T cell repertoires in COVID-19. TCRdb keeps only in-frame clones here, not all; method: immunoSEQ multiplex PCR. Of some 260,000 clones in the sample, nearly 90% were seen once. The material sequenced was peripheral blood. The receptors stem from a woman between 35 and 50 years old who had recovered from COVID-19.

This chain uses TRBV15 with TRBJ2-5; no clear D gene. Germline CDR1 is LNHNV and CDR2 is YYDKDF (reference sequence). The CDR3 has 15 amino acids. Trimming removed 0 bases from V and 5 bases from J, with 13 bases in between. CDR3 loop: CATSRDNRPTETQYF. The CDR3 DNA sequence: TGTGCCACCAGCAGAGATAACAGACCAACGGAGACCCAGTACTTC.

This clone showed up just once. The CDR3 nucleotides are TGCGCCAGCAGCCAATCTTGGCTTAGCGATGAGCAGTTCTTC. Protein product: CASSQSWLSDEQFF. The rearrangement links TRBV4-3 to TRBJ2-1, with D tentatively TRBD2 (5 bases). This CDR3 is built from 14 residues. Germline assignment: CDR1 LGHNA and CDR2 YSLEER. The V end lost 2 bases, the J end lost 8 bases, and 13 bases lay between the germline ends.

This clone has only one observation. This chain uses TRBV11-2 with TRBJ2-3; 7 nucleotides align to TRBD2. Germline V lookup: CDR1 SGHAT, CDR2 FQNNGV. The V and J ends lost 5 bases and 0 bases, in that order; junction bases with no gene match: 14. This CDR3 is 18 amino acids long. CDR3 amino acids: CASSIRDYKVTSTDTQYF. The CDR3 DNA follows: TGTGCCAGCAGCATCCGGGACTACAAAGTAACTAGCACAGATACGCAGTATTTT. Full variable domain (remainder filled in from reference TRBV11-2 and TRBJ2-3): EAGVAQSPRYKIIEKRQSVAFWCNPISGHATLYWYQQILGQGPKLLIQFQNNGVVDDSQLPKDRFSAERLKGVDSTLKIQPAKLEDSAVYLCASSIRDYKVTSTDTQYFGPGTRLTVL.